The 16 T cell receptor beta chains given below trace back to one sample, sequenced in a study of identical twins. One entry per CDR3 protein, called by TCRdb with MiXCR from the 5' RACE reads. The sample lists about 390,000 distinct CDR3 sequences; roughly 9% were seen once. The sample taken for sequencing was naive T cells sorted from blood. These receptors all come from a woman between 45 and 65 years old in good health.

This clonotype was detected ten times or more. This chain connects TRBV12-3 or TRBV12-4 to TRBJ2-6; D remains ambiguous. The length of the CDR3 is 12 residues. Trimming took 7 bases from V and 4 from J, leaving 5 bases between them. CDR3 residues: CASTGGANVLTF. CDR3 bases: TGTGCCAGCACCGGGGGGGCCAACGTCCTGACTTTC.

This clonotype was seen repeatedly, ten times or more. The CDR3 reads CASSPDTYTQYF. The CDR3 coding sequence is TGCGCCAGCAGCCCGGACACTTATACGCAGTATTTT. The chain combines TRBV10-1 with TRBJ2-3, with D maybe TRBD1 (5 bases). Germline V CDR1 and CDR2: WNHNN, SYGVQD (reference sequence). Trimming pared 6 bases from V and 7 bases from J, leaving 11 bases between. The CDR3 totals 12 residues.

This clonotype has a handful of counts. V and J are TRBV6-1 and TRBJ1-5; possibly TRBD1 for D (5 bases). The V and J ends lost 6 bases and 3 bases respectively, with 12 bases between them. Germline assignment: CDR1 MNHNS and CDR2 SASEGT. CDR3 length equals 14 residues. The CDR3, as DNA: TGTGCCAGCAGGACAGCAGGGATCAATCAGCCCCAGCATTTT. This sequence encodes CASRTAGINQPQHF.

The table lists this clonotype with many counts. The rearrangement joins TRBV10-3 to TRBJ2-7, with unresolved D. The V gene's germline CDR1 is ENHRY and CDR2 SYGVKD. With 1 base removed from V and 4 bases from J, the gap between germline ends came to 2 bases. The CDR3 is made up of 11 amino acids. The CDR3 sequence: CAISEFYEQYF. As DNA, the CDR3 is TGTGCCATCAGTGAGTTTTACGAGCAGTACTTC.

The rearrangement links TRBV27 to TRBJ2-5, with D tentatively TRBD2 (5 bases). The germline CDR1 and CDR2 sequences are MNHEY and SMNVEV (reference sequence). CDR3 length: 14 residues. Trimming removed 2 bases from V and 4 bases from J, with 11 bases in between. CDR3 in DNA: TGTGCCAGCAGTTTACGACAAGCGGTAGAGACCCAGTACTTC. Translation gives CASSLRQAVETQYF.

In its sample, this clonotype was seen many times. This chain uses TRBV7-8 with TRBJ1-1, with D unresolved. Germline CDR1 is SGHVS and CDR2 is FQNEAQ. The length of the CDR3 is 13 residues. Trimming left V 1 base short and J 4 bases short, with 7 bases between. CDR3 in amino acids: CASSLGAGTEAFF. The CDR3, as DNA: TGTGCCAGCAGCTTAGGGGCAGGCACTGAAGCTTTCTTT.

In its sample, this clonotype was seen a few times. The chain uses TRBV5-1 and TRBJ1-1, with D unresolved. The CDR3 has 12 amino acids. Between the trimmed V and J ends, which lost 3 bases and 8 bases, there was a span of 11 bases. The germline V gene encodes CDR1 SGHRS and CDR2 YFSETQ. CDR3 DNA sequence: TGCGCCAGCAGCTCGATGGACGGCGAAGCTTTCTTT. Translated, it gives CASSSMDGEAFF.

This clonotype was picked up a small number of times. This chain links TRBV7-2 with TRBJ1-3; 10 bases map to TRBD1. With V trimmed by 3 bases and J by 5 bases, 7 bases remained unmatched. Germline values: CDR1 SGHTA, CDR2 FQGNSA. CDR3 length: 16 residues. CDR3 nucleotides: TGTGCCAGCAGCTTCACCGGGACAGGGGTCAGAAACACCATATATTTT. Its translation: CASSFTGTGVRNTIYF.

This chain links TRBV9 with TRBJ2-3, with unresolved D. Trimming took off 1 base at V and 5 bases at J, with 5 bases between the two ends. Germline V gene lookup returns CDR1 SGDLS and CDR2 YYNGEE. This CDR3 is built from 12 residues. The CDR3 sequence is CASSVLEDTQYF. Written as DNA, the CDR3 is TGTGCCAGCAGCGTATTGGAAGATACGCAGTATTTT.

This clonotype has a count of ten or more. The chain couples TRBV20-1 to TRBJ2-1; maybe TRBD2 (5 bases). The germline V gene has CDR1 DFQATT and CDR2 SNEGSKA (reference sequence). V lost 4 bases to trimming and J lost 3 bases, with 10 bases between them. This CDR3 region has 13 residues. CDR3 amino acids: CSAMSRGYNEQFF. The CDR3 nucleotides read TGCAGTGCTATGTCCCGGGGCTACAATGAGCAGTTCTTC.

The V and J genes are TRBV9 and TRBJ2-1, with D perhaps TRBD1 (5 bases). This CDR3 region has 17 residues. Germline V gene lookup returns CDR1 SGDLS and CDR2 YYNGEE. The germline V and J ends were trimmed by 0 bases and 1 base, with 14 bases remaining between them. CDR3 in amino acids: CASSVEELQVSYNEQFF. The CDR3 DNA reads as TGTGCCAGCAGCGTAGAAGAGCTACAGGTTTCCTACAATGAGCAGTTCTTC.

This clonotype was detected many times. The chain recombines TRBV12-3 or TRBV12-4 with TRBJ1-1, with D hard to call. This CDR3 spans 12 amino acids. V was trimmed by 3 bases and J by 8 bases, leaving 10 bases between them. CDR3 bases: TGTGCCAGCAGTTTCGACTGGTTAGAAGCTTTCTTT. Its translation is CASSFDWLEAFF.

The chain uses TRBV30 and TRBJ2-1; a weak D match, TRBD2 (6 bases). This CDR3 comprises 13 residues. CDR1 and CDR2 from the germline V gene are GTSNPN and SVGIG (reference sequence). V lost 7 bases and J lost 1, with 11 bases in between. The CDR3 region is CALVAASYNEQFF. The CDR3 nucleotides are TGTGCCTTAGTAGCGGCATCCTACAATGAGCAGTTCTTC.

This rearrangement joins TRBV29-1 to TRBJ1-2, with 7 bases that match TRBD1. The CDR3 totals 14 residues. Germline loops: CDR1 SQVTM, CDR2 ANQGSEA. Unmatched junction bases numbered 9, after V lost 3 bases and J lost 5 bases. The CDR3 nucleotides are TGCAGCGTTGACGCCGGACAGGCACCATATGGCTACACCTTC. As protein: CSVDAGQAPYGYTF. The full variable domain, completed using reference TRBV29-1 and TRBJ1-2, is SAVISQKPSRDICQRGTSLTIQCQVDSQVTMMFWYRQQPGQSLTLIATANQGSEATYESGFVIDKFPISRPNLTFSTLTVSNMSPEDSSIYLCSVDAGQAPYGYTFGSGTRLTVV.

The J gene is TRBJ2-3, the V gene TRBV29-1, with D possibly being TRBD1 (6 bases). The CDR3 is 13 residues long. Germline V gene sequence: CDR1 SQVTM, CDR2 ANQGSEA. V lost 3 bases, J lost 1 base, and 8 bases lay in between. DNA for the CDR3: TGCAGCGTTGATAACAGGGGCACAGATACGCAGTATTTT. It specifies CSVDNRGTDTQYF.

Ten or more counts support this clonotype. The V and J genes are TRBV29-1 and TRBJ2-7; a weak D match, TRBD1 (5 bases). The CDR3 loop spans 14 amino acids. CDR1 is SQVTM, CDR2 ANQGSEA, per germline. The ends were cut back, 7 bases at V and 1 base at J, with 17 bases in the middle. In DNA, the CDR3 is TGCAGCGCCCAAACAGGTTCTAGTTCCTACGAGCAGTACTTC. It is translated as CSAQTGSSSYEQYF.